This T cell receptor (beta chain) was sequenced in a study of cytomegalovirus exposure and HLA in healthy donors. Study-wide background: Earlier sequencing of 200 million or so T cells yielded roughly 100 million unique TCR beta sequences.

Overall study findings and caveats: Relative to the approximately 700-donor mean, N-insertions were reportedly fewer in an Asian-associated ancestry cluster in a later analysis. A list of 164 TCR beta chains associated with cytomegalovirus was given.

The PCR made use of 60 Vbeta and 13 Jbeta primers. Profiling relied on immunoSEQ multiplex PCR, and the TCRdb table lists in-frame clones only, not all of them. In the table there are about 140,000 clones, more than 60% of which are singletons. Germline V CDR1 and CDR2: MNHEY, SMNVEV (reference sequence). J lost 1 base, V lost 1 base, and 4 bases had no gene match. This CDR3 spans 16 amino acids. Among the donors, all were healthy bone marrow donors. This clone was recorded once. Antigen: not known. The sample taken for sequencing was PBMCs. This chain connects TRBV27 to TRBJ2-5; 9 bases are shared with TRBD2. This receptor was obtained from a male donor in good health and CMV-seronegative. The CDR3 here is CASSLYAGGPQETQYF. CDR3 in DNA: TGTGCCAGCAGTTTATACGCGGGGGGGCCCCAAGAGACCCAGTACTTC.